Below, one TCR beta chain is given with its context. Its recognized antigen is unknown. No much larger clonotype is one base removed from it; base qualities were not supplied. Stable Graves' hyperthyroidism was defined as no progression to ophthalmopathy during 18 months of follow-up. Hyperthyroidism patients were aged 18 to 65 years and newly diagnosed, with disease duration of less than 2 months. Patients with uncontrolled infections, other autoimmune diseases, pregnancy or lactation were excluded. Diagnoses were established on the basis of clinical symptoms, serum thyroxine and TRAb, thyroid ultrasound, and orbital computed tomography. PBMCs were isolated from about 10 ml of fresh peripheral blood by Ficoll-Paque density gradient centrifugation. Trizol reagent was used to extract total RNA, and RNA quality was then checked on an Agilent 2100 Bioanalyzer. The TCR beta CDR3 regions were amplified from RNA transcripts. A first-round RT-PCR of the TCR CDR3 used the HTBI primer set with the Qiagen OneStep RT-PCR kit. The libraries were constructed in a second round of multiplex PCR and then size-selected and purified. The libraries were sequenced on an Illumina HiSeq2000 using paired-end 100 bp reads. Regarding the original processing steps: Raw data were processed with SOAPnuke, discarding reads with adapters, uncalled bases, mean Phred below 15, or no exact constant-primer or identifier match. COPE v1.2.5 was used to merge the high-quality paired reads, and each unique nucleotide sequence was defined as a clonotype. MiTCR v1.1 was used to align clonotypes to the IMGT TRBV, TRBD and TRBJ reference segments. The analysis was restricted to V-J combinations with a frequency above 0.0001, which together covered approximately 99% of the repertoires. A TCS score was defined as the ratio of F50 (clonal expansion) to E x V (chaos), with BLOSUM62-based TCRdist applied between CDR3 peptides within each V-J. Welch's t-statistics and random forest reduced around 520 V-J features to 10 to 15, which were used in a naive Bayes classifier (R e1071). The similarity between thyroid and blood repertoires was quantified using the Morisita-Horn index. The public reads were run again by TCRdb, first through fastp at Q25 and then through MiXCR, and only productive beta chains were kept. Here each entry gathers all rows of one CDR3 protein and keeps the most common genes and DNA. Clone size and V and J calls follow TCRdb, not the original study. Present in this sample are hundreds of thousands of distinct CDR3 sequences, around 39% of which were seen just once. The ten largest clones capture about 9% of the sample.

The sample originates from a study of T cells in Graves' hyperthyroidism and ophthalmopathy (dated by TCRdb to between 2017 and 2020). Context from the whole study: Peripheral blood was collected at initial diagnosis, before any treatment. Once sampling was done, hyperthyroidism patients were given methimazole at a starting dose of 30 mg daily, whereas ophthalmopathy patients were given high-dose intravenous methylprednisolone. Thyroid tissue and blood T-cell repertoires from more than 5 Graves' hyperthyroidism patients were also compared in the study. The 100 discovery patients were randomly divided into training and test sets at a 7:3 ratio. To identify distinguishing TCR V-J signatures, a discovery cohort of around 100 patients was used, comprising 40 to 45 with Graves' ophthalmopathy and about 59 with stable Graves' hyperthyroidism. The paper reports TCR Vbeta CDR3 sequencing of about 140 peripheral blood samples: approximately 41 ophthalmopathy, about 75 hyperthyroidism and about 17 progressor patients. Whether ophthalmopathy could be predicted prospectively was tested in an independent validation cohort made up of under 20 hyperthyroidism patients plus 17 patients who later progressed to ophthalmopathy. Here is what the overall study found, with its caveats: No statistical method was used to set the sample size in advance, and investigators knew the group allocation. Ophthalmopathy was separated from stable hyperthyroidism by a 13 V-J signature model, with approximately 89% sensitivity and just over 81% specificity obtained in cross-validation and 80%/75% obtained in testing. Most expanded thyroid clonotypes (frequency above 0.001) were also detected in blood, a finding suggesting that blood repertoires may reflect thyroid immune responses. In validation, the model predicted progression to ophthalmopathy a median of 6.5 months before onset, with roughly 71% sensitivity and about 72% specificity.

The germline ends are 12 bases apart after V is trimmed by 3 bases and J by 6 bases. In the germline V gene, CDR1 corresponds to MNHNS and CDR2 to SASEGT. From cysteine to phenylalanine, the CDR3 is 14 amino acids long. The CDR3 DNA has 42 bases and is translated from base 1. Input material: blood. The sequence links TRBV6-1 to TRBJ1-5, with an unclear D gene assignment. The TCR comes from a young man with Graves' hyperthyroidism. The nucleotides read TGTGCCAGCAGTGATGGCCGTTCTACTCAGCCCCAGCATTTT. This yields the protein CASSDGRSTQPQHF.